One and the same sample provided the 31 T cell receptor beta chains below, sequenced in a study of monozygotic twins with inflammatory bowel disease. TCRdb reprocessed the 5' RACE reads and reports one entry per CDR3 protein, with no DNA. Here the sample table reports about 210,000 distinct CDR3 sequences. Specimen: blood. Receptors originate from a human donor with ulcerative colitis or Crohn's disease, or a healthy co-twin of an affected twin (not recorded which).

V gene TRBV14 combines with J gene TRBJ2-1; TCRdb's D call of TRBD2 is untestable without DNA. The germline CDR1 and CDR2 sequences are SGHDN and FVKESK. The CDR3 has 13 residues. The CDR3 sequence is CASSQISGTEQFF.

The CDR3 is CASSLESPSGGTQYF. The chain combines TRBV5-1 with TRBJ2-3. The CDR3 runs to 15 residues. Germline V gene sequence: CDR1 SGHRS, CDR2 YFSETQ.

This chain joins TRBV2 and TRBJ2-3; as DNA is missing, the TRBD2 call by TCRdb cannot be tested. Per germline, CDR1 SNHLY and CDR2 FYNNEI. The CDR3 loop spans 16 amino acids. The chain's CDR3 is CASSLLPGGPTDTQYF.

The V call is TRBV5-1, the J call TRBJ2-5; the TCRdb D gene call, TRBD2, has no DNA to confirm it. Looked up from germline, CDR1 is SGHRS and CDR2 is YFSETQ. The CDR3 has 17 amino acids. CDR3 protein: CASHRAGGGAGQETQYF. Full variable domain (missing parts from reference TRBV5-1 and TRBJ2-5): KAGVTQTPRYLIKTRGQQVTLSCSPISGHRSVSWYQQTPGQGLQFLFEYFSETQRNKGNFPGRFSGRQFSNSRSEMNVSTLELGDSALYLCASHRAGGGAGQETQYFGPGTRLLVL.

The chain is built from TRBV7-6 and TRBJ2-2; TCRdb returns TRBD1, unconfirmable since there is no DNA. Germline V lookup: CDR1 SGHVS, CDR2 FNYEAQ. The CDR3 covers 12 residues. Here the CDR3 reads CASEGGTGELFF.

This rearrangement joins TRBV12-3 or TRBV12-4 to TRBJ2-1. The CDR3 sequence is 15 residues long. CDR3 region: CASSLYSTEGNEQFF.

The chain combines TRBV5-4 with TRBJ2-3; without DNA, the TCRdb call of TRBD1 cannot be checked. CDR1 is SGHNT and CDR2 is YYREEE in the germline V gene (reference sequence). The CDR3 has 13 residues. CDR3 amino acids: CANSPGGSDTQYF.

The rearrangement links TRBV7-3 to TRBJ2-1; TCRdb picks TRBD2, but there is no DNA to check that call. Looked up from germline, CDR1 is SGHTA and CDR2 is FQGTGA. CDR3 length: 15 residues. The CDR3 protein is CASSTSGGPYNEQFF.

V and J are TRBV28 and TRBJ2-1. Per the germline V gene, CDR1 is MDHEN and CDR2 is SYDVKM. CDR3 length: 13 residues. CDR3 protein: CASSSPPSDEQFF.

The chain uses TRBV4-1 and TRBJ1-2; without DNA, the TCRdb call of TRBD1 cannot be checked. CDR1 is MGHRA, CDR2 YSYEKL, per germline. This CDR3 spans 17 amino acids. CDR3 region: CASSQDLSLGRIYGYTF.

The chain is built from TRBV7-2 and TRBJ2-3; with no DNA, the TCRdb D assignment of TRBD1 cannot be verified. CDR3 length: 16 amino acids. Germline CDR1 reads SGHTA; CDR2 reads FQGNSA. The CDR3 sequence: CASSLYRAGGTDTQYF.

The V and J genes are TRBV20-1 and TRBJ2-1; TCRdb calls TRBD1, which cannot be checked without DNA. CDR3 size: 14 residues. Germline V gives CDR1 DFQATT, CDR2 SNEGSKA (reference sequence). This CDR3 is CSASGQSGYNEQFF.

The CDR3 reads CASSPTFIQYF. The rearrangement links TRBV12-3 or TRBV12-4 to TRBJ2-4. The CDR3 is 11 residues long.

The CDR3 loop reads CASSLFTDNYGYTF. The chain joins TRBV28 to TRBJ1-2. Germline V lookup: CDR1 MDHEN, CDR2 SYDVKM. This CDR3 is 14 amino acids long.

The chain couples TRBV5-1 to TRBJ2-1; with no DNA, the TCRdb D assignment of TRBD2 cannot be verified. The germline CDR1 and CDR2 sequences are SGHRS and YFSETQ. CDR3 length: 16 residues. The CDR3 spells CASSRGGGGTYNEQFF.

The chain carries TRBV6-5 and TRBJ1-2; the TCRdb call, TRBD1, lacks DNA for checking. Germline CDR1 is MNHEY and CDR2 is SVGAGI. The CDR3 length is 13 residues. The CDR3 is CASRDRAQHGYTF.

The rearrangement uses TRBV6-1 and TRBJ1-6; TCRdb gives TRBD1 as the D gene, but with no DNA this cannot be confirmed. Germline V CDR1 and CDR2: MNHNS, SASEGT. The CDR3 is 16 amino acids. CDR3 region: CASTLSTGLVNSPLHF.

CDR3 sequence: CASSLGGRPYNEQFF. The chain links TRBV5-1 to TRBJ2-1; TCRdb's D gene call, TRBD1, goes unchecked for lack of DNA. Germline assignment: CDR1 SGHRS and CDR2 YFSETQ. The CDR3 spans 15 residues. The full variable domain, completed using reference TRBV5-1 and TRBJ2-1, is KAGVTQTPRYLIKTRGQQVTLSCSPISGHRSVSWYQQTPGQGLQFLFEYFSETQRNKGNFPGRFSGRQFSNSRSEMNVSTLELGDSALYLCASSLGGRPYNEQFFGPGTRLTVL.

The chain combines TRBV12-3 or TRBV12-4 with TRBJ2-7. This CDR3 spans 13 amino acids. CDR3: CASTAYGVHEQYF.

J is TRBJ2-7 and V is TRBV27; TCRdb's D call of TRBD2 is untestable without DNA. The CDR3 extends over 13 amino acids. Germline-derived CDR1 and CDR2 are MNHEY and SMNVEV (reference sequence). The CDR3: CASSLRVYYEQYF.

The V and J genes are TRBV7-7 and TRBJ2-5; with no DNA, the TCRdb D assignment of TRBD1 cannot be verified. This CDR3 comprises 14 residues. The germline V gene has CDR1 SSHAT and CDR2 FNYEAQ (reference sequence). Here the CDR3 reads CASSYRQTQETQYF. Full variable domain (missing parts from reference TRBV7-7 and TRBJ2-5): GAGVSQSPRYKVTKRGQDVTLRCDPISSHATLYWYQQALGQGPEFLTYFNYEAQPDKSGLPSDRFSAERPEGSISTLTIQRTEQRDSAMYRCASSYRQTQETQYFGPGTRLLVL.

The chain is built from TRBV9 and TRBJ1-1. Germline CDR1 and CDR2: SGDLS and YYNGEE. The CDR3 loop spans 13 amino acids. The CDR3 loop is CASSGGNSDEAFF.

The chain links TRBV4-3 to TRBJ2-7; TCRdb returns TRBD1, unconfirmable since there is no DNA. This CDR3 has 14 residues. Looked up from germline, CDR1 is LGHNA and CDR2 is YSLEER. The CDR3 loop is CASSQDLTGYEQYF.

The gene calls are TRBV6-5 and TRBJ2-1; TCRdb selects TRBD2, and the lack of DNA leaves this call unchecked. Looked up from germline, CDR1 is MNHEY and CDR2 is SVGAGI. CDR3 length: 12 amino acids. The CDR3: CTAGGAYNEQFF.

This chain joins TRBV19 and TRBJ2-7; TCRdb's D gene call, TRBD1, goes unchecked for lack of DNA. CDR1 and CDR2 from the germline V gene are LNHDA and SQIVND (reference sequence). The CDR3 is 12 residues long. CDR3 residues: CATGDTNYEQYF.

The chain carries TRBV7-9 and TRBJ2-5; there is no DNA to check the TCRdb D call of TRBD1. Germline V gene lookup returns CDR1 SEHNR and CDR2 FQNEAQ (reference sequence). CDR3 size: 15 residues. The CDR3 sequence is CASSSSGGAEETQYF.

V gene TRBV4-2 combines with J gene TRBJ2-7; TCRdb's D call of TRBD1 is untestable without DNA. Germline lookup yields CDR1 LGHNA and CDR2 YNFKEQ. The CDR3 loop spans 16 amino acids. This CDR3 is CASSQRRARRAYEQYF.

The J gene is TRBJ2-4, the V gene TRBV29-1. The CDR3 contains 13 residues. Per the germline V gene, CDR1 is SQVTM and CDR2 is ANQGSEA. This CDR3 is CSVAPVAKNIQYF.

This chain uses TRBV12-3 or TRBV12-4 with TRBJ2-6. This CDR3 has 14 amino acids. The CDR3 reads CASSSGPGANVLTF.

The rearrangement joins TRBV7-2 to TRBJ1-4; the TCRdb call, TRBD1, lacks DNA for checking. CDR3 length: 13 residues. The germline gives CDR1 SGHTA, CDR2 FQGNSA. CDR3 region: CASRGQQNEKLFF.

The rearrangement joins TRBV9 to TRBJ2-1; TCRdb designates TRBD2, a call that cannot be tested without DNA. Germline values: CDR1 SGDLS, CDR2 YYNGEE. This CDR3 has 15 residues. The CDR3 loop reads CASSRRGDLYNEQFF.